One and the same sample provided the 10 T cell receptor beta chains below, sequenced in a study of blood T cell repertoires in COVID-19. Clones were read by immunoSEQ multiplex PCR, and TCRdb kept only the in-frame ones, dropping some. The data show around 430,000 clones, 88% seen once. The sequenced sample was peripheral blood. The receptors here all came from a woman aged 45-59 years with COVID-19, enrolled during active disease.

This clone was counted a few times. This chain uses TRBV30 with TRBJ1-5, with TRBD1 matching over 8 bases. With 2 bases clipped from V and 6 bases from J, the junction kept 9 bases outside the gene matches. This CDR3 comprises 15 residues. Per germline, CDR1 GTSNPN and CDR2 SVGIG (reference sequence). Here the CDR3 reads CAWSLQGGGIQPQHF. The CDR3 region has the DNA TGTGCCTGGAGTTTACAGGGGGGAGGGATTCAGCCCCAGCATTTT.

CDR3 sequence (DNA): TGCAGCGTGGGTAGACAGTACAATGAGCAGTTCTTC. Its translation: CSVGRQYNEQFF. The chain has TRBV29-1 and TRBJ2-1, with a tentative D call TRBD1 (5 bases). The V end lost 6 bases, the J end lost 4 bases, and 10 bases lay between the germline ends. The CDR3 is made up of 12 amino acids. Germline loops: CDR1 SQVTM, CDR2 ANQGSEA.

J is TRBJ1-5 and V is TRBV11-2; 7 bases fit TRBD1. The CDR3 has 13 residues. Germline V gives CDR1 SGHAT, CDR2 FQNNGV. With 4 bases clipped from V and 8 bases from J, the junction kept 5 bases outside the gene matches. The CDR3 nucleotides are TGTGCCAGCAGCTCACAGGGGACAGAGCCCCAGCATTTT. It encodes CASSSQGTEPQHF.

This chain joins TRBV5-1 and TRBJ2-3, with 8 bases identical to TRBD2. Germline V gives CDR1 SGHRS, CDR2 YFSETQ. CDR3 length equals 14 residues. Unmatched junction bases numbered 6, after V lost 2 bases and J lost 7 bases. CDR3 sequence: CASSLGAGEHTQYF. Written as DNA, the CDR3 is TGCGCCAGCAGCTTAGGAGCGGGGGAGCATACGCAGTATTTT. Full variable domain (outside the CDR3, taken from reference TRBV5-1 and TRBJ2-3): KAGVTQTPRYLIKTRGQQVTLSCSPISGHRSVSWYQQTPGQGLQFLFEYFSETQRNKGNFPGRFSGRQFSNSRSEMNVSTLELGDSALYLCASSLGAGEHTQYFGPGTRLTVL.

This sequence joins TRBV2 and TRBJ1-2; weak D call: TRBD1 (5 bases). This CDR3 has 13 amino acids. Germline CDR1 and CDR2: SNHLY and FYNNEI. The V and J ends lost 1 base and 3 bases respectively, with 6 bases between them. The CDR3 here is CASSEGGHYGYTF. As DNA, the CDR3 is TGTGCCAGCAGTGAAGGGGGCCACTATGGCTACACCTTC. Supplemented by reference TRBV2 and TRBJ1-2, the full variable domain reads EPEVTQTPSHQVTQMGQEVILRCVPISNHLYFYWYRQILGQKVEFLVSFYNNEISEKSEIFDDQFSVERPDGSNFTLKIRSTKLEDSAMYFCASSEGGHYGYTFGSGTRLTVV.

The chain is built from TRBV30 and TRBJ2-2; no clear D gene. Looked up from germline, CDR1 is GTSNPN and CDR2 is SVGIG (reference sequence). V was shortened by 5 bases and J by 5 bases, with 6 bases between the two germline ends. This CDR3 has 11 amino acids. CDR3 nucleotides: TGTGCCTGGGGTTATACCGGGGAGCTGTTTTTT. Its translation is CAWGYTGELFF.

Regarding this clone: Other DNA variants within this sample encode the same CDR3. The gene calls are TRBV18 and TRBJ1-1; D may be TRBD1 (5 bases). Per the germline V gene, CDR1 is KGHSH and CDR2 is LQKENI. Trimming shortened V by 3 bases and J by 1 base, and 6 bases separated the two germline ends. This CDR3 is 13 amino acids long. The CDR3 sequence is CASSPQGNTEAFF. CDR3 DNA sequence: TGTGCCAGCTCACCGCAGGGGAACACTGAAGCTTTCTTT.

J is TRBJ2-7 and V is TRBV28; 9 nucleotides align to TRBD2. The germline CDR1 and CDR2 sequences are MDHEN and SYDVKM. The CDR3 loop spans 15 amino acids. V was pared by 4 bases and J by 2 bases, with 6 bases of the junction left unmatched. CDR3 in DNA: TGTGCCAGCAGTTCTCCGGGCGGGGGGGCCTACGAGCAGTACTTC. This sequence encodes CASSSPGGGAYEQYF.

The chain has TRBV11-3 and TRBJ2-2; TRBD2 aligns across 8 bases. CDR1 is SGHNT, CDR2 YENEEA, per germline. Unmatched junction bases numbered 13, after V lost 5 bases and J lost 5 bases. The CDR3 has 17 residues. As DNA, the CDR3 is TGTGCCAGCAGCCTAAACTCGATTAGCGGGGAAACCGGGGAGCTGTTTTTT. Its protein is CASSLNSISGETGELFF.

V is TRBV19 and J is TRBJ1-2, with 10 bases aligning to TRBD1. CDR3 length: 16 residues. The germline V gene encodes CDR1 LNHDA and CDR2 SQIVND (reference sequence). After removal of 5 bases from V and 4 bases from J, the junction contained 10 bases not matched to a gene. The DNA for the CDR3 is TGTGCCAGTAGTTCTCCGGGACAGGGGCCCTCCTATGGCTACACCTTC. This encodes CASSSPGQGPSYGYTF.